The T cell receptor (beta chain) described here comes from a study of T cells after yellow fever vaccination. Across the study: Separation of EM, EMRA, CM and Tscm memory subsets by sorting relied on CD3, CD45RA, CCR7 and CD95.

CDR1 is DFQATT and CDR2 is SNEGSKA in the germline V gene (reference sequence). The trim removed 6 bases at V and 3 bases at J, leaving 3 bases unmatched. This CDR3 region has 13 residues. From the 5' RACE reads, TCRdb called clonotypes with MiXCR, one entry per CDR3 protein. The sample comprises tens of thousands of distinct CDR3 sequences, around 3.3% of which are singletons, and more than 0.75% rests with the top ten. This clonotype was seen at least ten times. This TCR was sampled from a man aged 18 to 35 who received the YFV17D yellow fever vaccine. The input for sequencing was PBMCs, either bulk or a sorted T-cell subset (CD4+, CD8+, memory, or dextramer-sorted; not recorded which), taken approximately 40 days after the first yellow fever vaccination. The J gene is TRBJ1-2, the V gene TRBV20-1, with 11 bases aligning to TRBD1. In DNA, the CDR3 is TGCAGTGCGGGACAGGGGGTCGACTATGGCTACACCTTC. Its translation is CSAGQGVDYGYTF.